This T cell receptor beta chain was sequenced in a study of T-cell reconstitution after alpha-beta-depleted transplantation in children. The study, taken as a whole, reports: Surviving recipient T cells and intrathymic progenitors accounted for some patients' high TCRbeta diversity at day 60. At the one-year point after transplant, T-cell counts and TCRbeta diversity were found to come mostly from T cells that had been newly produced. Alpha-beta T cells about two months after transplant reportedly derived from several hundred expanded graft clones.

Germline V lookup: CDR1 SGHRS, CDR2 YFSETQ. The CDR3 totals 16 residues. V trimming: 6 bases; J trimming: 5 bases; junction bases outside the gene matches: 13. Unique molecular identifiers featured in how the TCRbeta library was prepared. TCRdb independently ran MiXCR on the PCR reads; one entry per CDR3 protein. Of 200,000 to 250,000 distinct CDR3 sequences listed, approximately 8% are singletons. Concerning this clonotype itself: The target antigen is unknown. Since a much larger clone is just one base distant, this may be a read error.

Sequencing was performed on PBMCs, mostly from graft donor cells, taken 180 days after TCRalphabeta/CD19-depleted stem cell transplant. The chain is built from TRBV5-1 and TRBJ2-3; 9 positions agree with TRBD2. This receptor was obtained from a male patient under 18 who had a stem cell transplant for acute lymphoblastic leukemia, so the T cells may come from the graft donor. The CDR3 DNA follows: TGCGCCAGCACCCCTTCCAGCGGGGGGCCCGGAGATACGCAGTATTTT. Encoded protein: CASTPSSGGPGDTQYF.